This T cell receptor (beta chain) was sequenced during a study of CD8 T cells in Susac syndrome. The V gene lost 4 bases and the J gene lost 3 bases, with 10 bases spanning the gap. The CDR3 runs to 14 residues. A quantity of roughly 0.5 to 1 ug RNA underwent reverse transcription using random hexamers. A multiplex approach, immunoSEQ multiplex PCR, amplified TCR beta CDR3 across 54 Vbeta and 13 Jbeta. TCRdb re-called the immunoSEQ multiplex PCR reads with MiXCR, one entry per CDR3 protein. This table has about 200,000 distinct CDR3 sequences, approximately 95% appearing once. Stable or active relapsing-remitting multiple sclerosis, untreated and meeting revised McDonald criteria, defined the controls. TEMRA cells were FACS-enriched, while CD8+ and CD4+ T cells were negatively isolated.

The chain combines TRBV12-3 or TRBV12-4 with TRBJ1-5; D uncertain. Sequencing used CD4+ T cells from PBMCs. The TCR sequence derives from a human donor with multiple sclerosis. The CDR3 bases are TGTGCCAGCAGTTGGGGAGGGAACAATCAGCCCCAGCATTTT. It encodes CASSWGGNNQPQHF.